The source of this TCR beta chain is a study of shared clonotypes between healthy human individuals. Libraries were prepared by immunoSEQ multiplex PCR; TCRdb keeps only in-frame clonotypes and omits some of them. The top ten clones hold 0.3% to 0.4% of a sample with about 2.5 million clones, under 95% of them seen once. The donor population consisted of healthy HIV-negative adults with no recent acute infections or vaccinations. Those who donated, Caucasian adults without exception, all lived in Nashville, Tennessee. The CDR3 has 16 residues. CDR1 and CDR2 (germline): KGHSH, LQKENI. Trimming cost V 3 bases and J 6 bases; bases outside gene matches: 7.

Sequencing used naive CD4+ T cells from PBMCs. Subset described: CD45RA+ positively selected. The gene calls are TRBV18 and TRBJ2-2; 10 bases are a match to TRBD1. The source of this sequence is a man younger than 35 in good health. Some clones in this sample may be carry-over from other donors' samples. The CDR3 reads CASSPGDRGRAGELFF. For the CDR3, the DNA is TGTGCCAGCTCACCGGGTGACAGGGGGCGCGCCGGGGAGCTGTTTTTT.